A single sample gave rise to the 5 T cell receptor beta chains below, sequenced in a study of T-cell memory formation after mild COVID-19. Using its own MiXCR run on the 5' RACE reads, TCRdb lists one record per CDR3 protein. Here the sample spans fewer than 650,000 distinct CDR3 sequences, 20% to 25% being singletons. The sample consisted of PBMCs or a T cell subset sorted from them (not recorded which). The receptor set was obtained from an adult woman who had mild COVID-19 (a few samples of this study predate the infection). Cell type and time point are not known.

The rearrangement uses TRBV3-1 and TRBJ2-1; D remains unclear. Germline loops: CDR1 LGHDT, CDR2 YNNKEL (reference sequence). Trimming took off 1 base at V and 9 bases at J, with 10 bases between the two ends. The CDR3 has 13 amino acids. CDR3 sequence: CASSQGGIGEQFF. DNA of the CDR3: TGTGCCAGCAGCCAAGGAGGAATAGGTGAGCAGTTCTTC.

CDR3 protein: CASSLEREASYNEQFF. CDR3 DNA sequence: TGTGCCAGCAGCTTGGAGCGGGAAGCGTCCTACAATGAGCAGTTCTTC. V is TRBV5-6 and J is TRBJ2-1, with TRBD2 identical over 7 bases. Per germline, CDR1 SGHDT and CDR2 YYEEEE. With V trimmed by 0 bases and J by 1 base, 4 bases remained unmatched. The CDR3 spans 16 residues.

The J gene is TRBJ1-5, the V gene TRBV30; D remains unclear. The germline V gene has CDR1 GTSNPN and CDR2 SVGIG (reference sequence). Trimming left V 0 bases short and J 8 bases short, with 11 bases between. This CDR3 region has 13 residues. The chain's CDR3 is CAWSVSSEKPQHF. As DNA, the CDR3 is TGTGCCTGGAGTGTGAGTTCTGAGAAGCCCCAGCATTTT.

There are a few counts of this clonotype. V usage is TRBV7-9 and J usage is TRBJ2-1, with D perhaps TRBD1 (6 bases). The CDR3 has 16 residues. Germline CDR1 reads SEHNR; CDR2 reads FQNEAQ (reference sequence). V lost 5 bases and J 2 bases, leaving 16 bases between the germline ends. CDR3 sequence (DNA): TGTGCCAGCAGCCTATGGACAGTAGTTGCCTACAATGAGCAGTTCTTC. Translated: CASSLWTVVAYNEQFF.

This clonotype was seen repeatedly, ten times or more. The chain is built from TRBV12-3 or TRBV12-4 and TRBJ1-5, with TRBD1 as a possible D gene (5 bases). V dropped 3 bases and J dropped 7 bases, with 10 bases sitting between them. This CDR3 contains 13 residues. CDR3 nucleotides: TGTGCCAGCAGTTTCGGGCAGGGCCAGCCCCAGCATTTT. Its protein product is CASSFGQGQPQHF.